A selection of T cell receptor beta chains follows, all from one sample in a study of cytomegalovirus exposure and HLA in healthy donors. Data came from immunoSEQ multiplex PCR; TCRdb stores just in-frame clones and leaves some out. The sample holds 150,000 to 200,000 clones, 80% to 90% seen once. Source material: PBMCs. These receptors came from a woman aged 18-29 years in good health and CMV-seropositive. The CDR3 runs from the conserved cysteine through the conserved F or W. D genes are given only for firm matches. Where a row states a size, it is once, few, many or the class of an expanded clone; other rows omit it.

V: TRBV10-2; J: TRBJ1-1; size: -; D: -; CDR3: CASSEVLYTEAFF; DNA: TGCGCCAGCAGTGAGGTATTGTATACTGAAGCTTTCTTT
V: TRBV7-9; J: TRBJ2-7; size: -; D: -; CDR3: CSSSFGQTEQYF; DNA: TGTTCCAGCAGCTTCGGACAGACCGAGCAGTACTTC
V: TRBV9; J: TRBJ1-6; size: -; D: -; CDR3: CASSVEGRGNSPLHF; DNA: TGTGCCAGCAGCGTAGAAGGCAGGGGAAATTCACCCCTCCACTTT
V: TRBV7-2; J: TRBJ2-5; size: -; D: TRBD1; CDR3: CASSLAMTGGRETQYF; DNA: TGTGCCAGCAGCTTAGCCATGACAGGGGGGCGAGAGACCCAGTACTTC
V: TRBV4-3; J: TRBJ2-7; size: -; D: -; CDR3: CASSQVPGSSYEQYF; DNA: TGCGCCAGCAGCCAGGTACCGGGGAGCTCCTACGAGCAGTACTTC
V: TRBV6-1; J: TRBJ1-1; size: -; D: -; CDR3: CASSEAPGGGGTEAFF; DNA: TGTGCCAGCAGTGAAGCCCCCGGGGGAGGTGGCACTGAAGCTTTCTTT
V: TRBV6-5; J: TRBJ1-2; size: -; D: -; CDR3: CASSTQGWGYTF; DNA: TGTGCCAGCAGCACGCAGGGATGGGGCTACACCTTC
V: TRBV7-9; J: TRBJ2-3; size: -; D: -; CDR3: CASRRLEGDTDTQYF; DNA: TGTGCCAGCAGGCGCCTTGAGGGGGACACAGATACGCAGTATTTT
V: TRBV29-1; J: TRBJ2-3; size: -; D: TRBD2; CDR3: CSVPAGTARDTQYF; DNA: TGCAGCGTCCCAGCGGGGACGGCAAGGGATACGCAGTATTTT
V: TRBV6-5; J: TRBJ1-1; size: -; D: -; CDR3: CASSYSFARENTEAFF; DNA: TGTGCCAGCAGTTACTCGTTTGCCAGGGAAAACACTGAAGCTTTCTTT
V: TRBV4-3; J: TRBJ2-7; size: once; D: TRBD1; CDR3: CASSQEARTGTYEQYF; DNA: TGCGCCAGCAGCCAAGAAGCTCGGACAGGGACCTACGAGCAGTACTTC
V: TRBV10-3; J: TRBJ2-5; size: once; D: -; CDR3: CAISESGRLQETQYF; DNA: TGTGCCATCAGTGAGTCCGGCAGGTTACAAGAGACCCAGTACTTC
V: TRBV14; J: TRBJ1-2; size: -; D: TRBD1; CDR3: CASSQGVTGAGYTF; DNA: TGTGCCAGCAGCCAAGGGGTGACAGGGGCTGGCTACACCTTC
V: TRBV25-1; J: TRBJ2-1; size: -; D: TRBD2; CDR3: CASSSPGLAGGNEQFF; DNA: TGTGCCAGCAGTTCACCGGGACTAGCGGGGGGGAATGAGCAGTTCTTC
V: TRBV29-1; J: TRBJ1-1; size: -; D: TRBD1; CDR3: CSVRQGGNTEAFF; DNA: TGCAGCGTGAGACAGGGGGGGAACACTGAAGCTTTCTTT
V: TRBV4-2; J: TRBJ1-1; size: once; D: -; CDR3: CASTPLRGGEYTEAFF; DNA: TGTGCCAGCACTCCTCTTCGGGGGGGAGAGTACACTGAAGCTTTCTTT
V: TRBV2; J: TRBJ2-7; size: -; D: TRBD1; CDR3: CASSGTGGAGLYEQYF; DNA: TGTGCCAGCAGTGGGACAGGGGGCGCAGGGCTCTACGAGCAGTACTTC
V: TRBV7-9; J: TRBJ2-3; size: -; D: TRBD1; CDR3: CASSQGALSTDTQYF; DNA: TGTGCCAGCAGCCAGGGGGCCCTTAGCACAGATACGCAGTATTTT
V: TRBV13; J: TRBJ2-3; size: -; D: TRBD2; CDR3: CASSGTLAGGRPSTDTQYF; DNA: TGTGCCAGCAGCGGAACCCTAGCGGGGGGCCGACCTAGCACAGATACGCAGTATTTT
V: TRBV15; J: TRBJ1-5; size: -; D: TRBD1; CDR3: CATSSGQEGQPQHF; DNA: TGTGCCACCAGCAGTGGACAGGAGGGTCAGCCCCAGCATTTT
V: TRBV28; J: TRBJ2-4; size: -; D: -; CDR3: CASSPTGWGEQSKNIQYF; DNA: TGTGCCAGCAGTCCGACCGGGTGGGGCGAACAGTCCAAAAACATTCAGTACTTC
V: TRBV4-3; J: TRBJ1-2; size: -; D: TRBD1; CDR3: CASSQDTGTGGYTF; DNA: TGCGCCAGCAGCCAAGATACCGGGACAGGGGGCTACACCTTC
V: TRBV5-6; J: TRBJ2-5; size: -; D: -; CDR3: CASSFPRPLKGQETQYF; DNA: TGTGCCAGCAGCTTCCCTCGTCCACTGAAGGGGCAAGAGACCCAGTACTTC
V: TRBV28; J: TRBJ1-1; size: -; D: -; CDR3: CASRQTGVNTEAFF; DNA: TGTGCCAGCAGACAAACGGGGGTTAACACTGAAGCTTTCTTT
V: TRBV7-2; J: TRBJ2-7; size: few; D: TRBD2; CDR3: CASRRASGDYEQYF; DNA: TGTGCCAGCCGAAGAGCTAGCGGGGACTACGAGCAGTACTTC
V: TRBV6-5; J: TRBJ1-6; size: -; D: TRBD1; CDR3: CASSYSIGQGISPLHF; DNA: TGTGCCAGCAGTTACTCCATAGGACAGGGAATTTCACCCCTCCACTTT
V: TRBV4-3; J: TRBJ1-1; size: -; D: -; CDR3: CASSQEANSEAFF; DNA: TGCGCCAGCAGCCAAGAAGCCAATAGTGAAGCTTTCTTT
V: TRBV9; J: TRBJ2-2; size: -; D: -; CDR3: CASSAGGETLTGELFF; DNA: TGTGCCAGCAGCGCGGGGGGCGAAACACTCACCGGGGAGCTGTTTTTT
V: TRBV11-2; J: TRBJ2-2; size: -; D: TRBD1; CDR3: CASSLDWTGGSTGELFF; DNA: TGTGCCAGCAGCTTAGATTGGACAGGGGGAAGCACCGGGGAGCTGTTTTTT
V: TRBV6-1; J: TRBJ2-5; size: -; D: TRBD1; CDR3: CASSEGVVWDRVQETQYF; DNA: TGTGCCAGCAGTGAAGGGGTCGTTTGGGACAGGGTCCAAGAGACCCAGTACTTC
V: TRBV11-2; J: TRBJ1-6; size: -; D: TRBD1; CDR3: CASSERKTGGKSPLHF; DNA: TGTGCCAGCAGCGAGCGAAAAACAGGGGGGAAATCACCCCTCCACTTT
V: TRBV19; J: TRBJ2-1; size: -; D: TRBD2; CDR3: CASSIDRMRAGETPQFF; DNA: TGTGCCAGTAGTATAGATCGTATGAGAGCGGGGGAAACCCCACAGTTCTTC
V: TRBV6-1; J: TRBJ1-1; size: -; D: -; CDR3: CASTAGVVGTEAFF; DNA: TGTGCCAGCACCGCCGGGGTAGTGGGCACTGAAGCTTTCTTT
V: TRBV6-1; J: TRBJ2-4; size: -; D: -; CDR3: CASRELGTIRGAKNIQYF; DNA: TGTGCCAGCAGGGAACTAGGCACGATAAGGGGAGCCAAAAACATTCAGTACTTC
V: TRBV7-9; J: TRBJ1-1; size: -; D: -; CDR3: CASSPPGNTEAFF; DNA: TGTGCCAGCAGCCCCCCCGGGAACACTGAAGCTTTCTTT
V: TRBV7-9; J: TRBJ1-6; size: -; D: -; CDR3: CSSSFSDSGKIALHF; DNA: TGTTCCAGCTCGTTTTCCGACAGCGGGAAAATCGCCCTCCACTTT
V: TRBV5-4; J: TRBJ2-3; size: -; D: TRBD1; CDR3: CASSRDRSTDTQYF; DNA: TGTGCCAGCAGCCGGGACAGAAGCACAGATACGCAGTATTTT
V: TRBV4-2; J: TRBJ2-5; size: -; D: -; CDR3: CASSQVLGYREAAQYF; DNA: TGTGCCAGCAGCCAAGTTTTGGGGTACAGGGAAGCGGCCCAGTACTTC
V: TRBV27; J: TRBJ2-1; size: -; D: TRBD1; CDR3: CASSLFPGQGSSEQFF; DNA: TGTGCCAGCAGTCTTTTTCCGGGACAGGGGAGTAGTGAGCAGTTCTTC
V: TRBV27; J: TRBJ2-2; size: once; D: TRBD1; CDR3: CASRRDRVGTGELFF; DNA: TGTGCCAGCAGGCGGGACAGGGTCGGGACCGGGGAGCTGTTTTTT
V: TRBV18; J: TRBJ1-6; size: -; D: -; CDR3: CASSPLSSSYNSPLHF; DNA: TGTGCCAGCTCGCCCTTGAGTAGCTCCTATAATTCACCCCTCCACTTT
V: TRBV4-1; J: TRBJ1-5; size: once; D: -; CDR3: CASSRGIAGPLQPQHF; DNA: TGCGCCAGCAGTAGGGGGATCGCAGGGCCCCTACAGCCCCAGCATTTT
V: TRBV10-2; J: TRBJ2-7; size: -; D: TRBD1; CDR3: CASSVIRDRVNYEQYF; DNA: TGCGCCAGCAGTGTGATACGGGACAGGGTGAACTACGAGCAGTACTTC
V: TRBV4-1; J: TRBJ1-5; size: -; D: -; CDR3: CASSQDRGNQPQHF; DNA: TGCGCCAGCAGCCAAGATCGGGGGAATCAGCCCCAGCATTTT
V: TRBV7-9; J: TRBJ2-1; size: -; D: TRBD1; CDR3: CASSFDPGQGGNEQFF; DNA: TGTGCCAGCAGCTTCGACCCGGGACAGGGGGGCAATGAGCAGTTCTTC